Sequencing of this TCR beta chain was carried out in a study of T cells in Graves' hyperthyroidism and ophthalmopathy. Patients showing uncontrolled infection, other autoimmune disease, pregnancy or lactation were ineligible. PBMCs were derived from roughly 10 ml fresh peripheral blood. The germline gives CDR1 SNHLY, CDR2 FYNNEI. The CDR3 covers 15 residues. Notes on this clonotype: A junction boundary mismatches the germline segment, possibly from a read error.

Regions amplified from RNA transcripts were the TCR beta CDR3 regions. Carried out on the TCR CDR3, a first-round RT-PCR used the HTBI primer set. TCRdb re-called the multiplex PCR reads through MiXCR, storing one row per CDR3 protein. The table has approximately 690,000 distinct CDR3 sequences, less than 25% seen once. The V call is TRBV2, the J call TRBJ2-1; 8 bases agree with TRBD1. Sequencing input: blood. The clonotype was recovered from a man aged 30 to 45 with Graves' ophthalmopathy. In DNA form, the CDR3 reads TGTGCCAGCACTTCACAGGGGGTCTCCCACAATGAGCAGTTCTTC. Its protein is CASTSQGVSHNEQFF.